This entry lists 28 T cell receptor beta chains sequenced from one sample in a study of T cell responses to AZD1222 COVID-19 vaccine. TCRdb keeps only in-frame clones here, not all; method: immunoSEQ multiplex PCR. The data contain roughly 100,000 clones, 84% of them singletons. The specimen comprised peripheral blood, sampled 28 days after the second AZD1222 dose. These receptors were obtained from an adult who received the AZD1222 COVID-19 vaccine.

The chain has TRBV3-1 (or the pseudogene TRBV3-2) and TRBJ1-2; a weak D match, TRBD1 (5 bases). The CDR3 runs 13 residues. V lost 4 bases, J lost 6 bases, and 12 bases lay in between. Germline V gene sequence: CDR1 LGHDT, CDR2 YNNKEL (reference sequence). CDR3: CASSPRQLDGYTF. The CDR3 coding sequence is TGTGCCAGCAGCCCCAGACAGTTAGATGGCTACACCTTC.

This rearrangement joins TRBV18 to TRBJ1-1; D gene uncertain. Per the germline V gene, CDR1 is KGHSH and CDR2 is LQKENI. The CDR3 is made up of 13 amino acids. The V end was cut by 2 bases, the J end by 7 bases, with 11 bases between. The CDR3 protein is CASSPKRGGEAFF. CDR3 sequence (DNA): TGTGCCAGCTCACCAAAGCGTGGTGGTGAAGCTTTCTTT.

CDR3 DNA: TGCAGCGTTGATGGGGGTGGGACCGGGCTTGGCTACACCTTC. This codes for CSVDGGGTGLGYTF. The chain carries TRBV29-1 and TRBJ1-2; TRBD1 might be the D (5 bases). V lost 3 bases and J lost 7, with 18 bases in between. CDR1 is SQVTM, CDR2 ANQGSEA, per germline. This CDR3 is built from 14 residues.

The chain links TRBV11-2 to TRBJ1-1, with TRBD1 as a possible D gene (5 bases). V gave up 1 base and J gave up 2 bases, with 11 bases separating them. This CDR3 contains 15 residues. CDR1 and CDR2 from the germline V gene are SGHAT and FQNNGV. Here the CDR3 DNA reads TGTGCCAGCAGCTTAGGAGGGGCACGAAACACTGAAGCTTTCTTT. Translating gives CASSLGGARNTEAFF.

This clone was detected only once. This sequence joins TRBV2 and TRBJ2-7, with D tentatively TRBD2 (5 bases). V lost 8 bases to trimming and J lost 0 bases, with 17 bases between them. This CDR3 is 15 amino acids long. Germline V gives CDR1 SNHLY, CDR2 FYNNEI. CDR3 sequence: CASQLDVVNSYEQYF. The CDR3 nucleotides read TGTGCCAGCCAACTAGATGTCGTTAACTCCTACGAGCAGTACTTC.

The rearrangement uses TRBV7-8 and TRBJ2-3; 7 positions match TRBD2. The CDR3 consists of 16 residues. Germline CDR1 is SGHVS and CDR2 is FQNEAQ. The junction had 9 bases not matched to a gene; V was cut back by 2 bases and J by 4 bases. The CDR3 DNA reads TGTGCCAGCAGCTTACTGTCAGGGAGGGCCCCAGATACGCAGTATTTT. Its translation: CASSLLSGRAPDTQYF.

The chain couples TRBV5-4 to TRBJ2-1; 9 bases align to TRBD2. The V gene's germline CDR1 is SGHNT and CDR2 YYREEE (reference sequence). The CDR3 is 14 residues long. The junction had 2 bases not matched to a gene; V was cut back by 2 bases and J by 5 bases. The CDR3: CASSFLAGNNEQFF. The CDR3 DNA follows: TGTGCCAGCAGCTTCCTAGCGGGGAACAATGAGCAGTTCTTC.

V and J are TRBV3-1 (or the pseudogene TRBV3-2) and TRBJ2-1; 8 nucleotides match TRBD2. V lost 4 bases to trimming and J lost 5 bases; unmatched junction nucleotides: 10. The V gene's germline CDR1 is LGHDT and CDR2 YNNKEL (reference sequence). The CDR3 has 16 residues. CDR3 bases: TGTGCCAGCAGCCCCCCCCGGGAGCGGGGGAACAATGAGCAGTTCTTC. Amino acids: CASSPPRERGNNEQFF.

The V call is TRBV15, the J call TRBJ2-1, with TRBD2 identical over 8 bases. Germline-derived CDR1 and CDR2 are LNHNV and YYDKDF (reference sequence). V was clipped by 0 bases and J by 12 bases; unmatched bases: 19. CDR3 length equals 18 residues. The CDR3 DNA reads TGTGCCACCAGCAGAGACCTCTTGAGGTGGTCGGGAGGGCCGGCGCAGTTCTTC. It is translated as CATSRDLLRWSGGPAQFF.

This clone turned up a few times. This chain joins TRBV28 and TRBJ1-5; D is perhaps TRBD1 (5 bases). V lost 2 bases, J lost 2 bases, and 10 bases lay in between. Germline V lookup: CDR1 MDHEN, CDR2 SYDVKM. The CDR3 extends over 15 amino acids. CDR3 region: CASSLRVGGNQPQHF. The CDR3 DNA reads TGTGCCAGCAGTTTACGGGTGGGGGGCAATCAGCCCCAGCATTTT.

The genes are TRBV2 and TRBJ2-3, with 8 nucleotides matching TRBD2. The trim removed 6 bases at V and 2 bases at J, leaving 4 bases unmatched. Germline V gives CDR1 SNHLY, CDR2 FYNNEI. The length of the CDR3 is 14 residues. The CDR3 DNA reads as TGTGCCAGCAGGGGACTAGTCTCCACAGATACGCAGTATTTT. This codes for CASRGLVSTDTQYF. The complete variable domain, with remaining parts taken from reference TRBV2 and TRBJ2-3, reads EPEVTQTPSHQVTQMGQEVILRCVPISNHLYFYWYRQILGQKVEFLVSFYNNEISEKSEIFDDQFSVERPDGSNFTLKIRSTKLEDSAMYFCASRGLVSTDTQYFGPGTRLTVL.

The chain has TRBV9 and TRBJ1-2; D not resolved. The V gene's germline CDR1 is SGDLS and CDR2 YYNGEE. The CDR3 spans 14 residues. Deletions cut 3 bases from V and 2 bases from J, with 11 bases between. Here the CDR3 DNA reads TGTGCCAGCAGCGAACCGTCTCAAAACTATGGCTACACCTTC. Amino acid sequence: CASSEPSQNYGYTF.

This clone was detected only a few times. The rearrangement uses TRBV10-3 and TRBJ1-1; no clear D gene. Germline CDR1 ENHRY, CDR2 SYGVKD. With 6 bases removed from V and 0 bases from J, the gap between germline ends came to 14 bases. This CDR3 has 15 residues. The chain's CDR3 is CAIRPDTAMNTEAFF. As DNA, the CDR3 is TGTGCCATCAGACCAGATACAGCTATGAACACTGAAGCTTTCTTT.

This chain links TRBV19 with TRBJ1-1; TRBD1 might be the D (5 bases). The CDR3 is made up of 14 amino acids. The V gene lost 5 bases and the J gene lost 1 base, with 11 bases spanning the gap. The germline V gene has CDR1 LNHDA and CDR2 SQIVND (reference sequence). The CDR3 loop is CASSSWDGNTEAFF. The CDR3, as DNA: TGTGCCAGTAGTTCTTGGGACGGGAACACTGAAGCTTTCTTT.

This clone was observed a single time. This chain connects TRBV3-1 (or the pseudogene TRBV3-2) to TRBJ2-6, with 12 bases aligning to TRBD1. Germline V gives CDR1 LGHDT, CDR2 YNNKEL (reference sequence). Unmatched junction bases numbered 4, after V lost 4 bases and J lost 3 bases. CDR3 length: 17 amino acids. CDR3 nucleotide sequence: TGTGCCAGCAGCCCTGGGACAGGGGGCTTTGGGGCCAACGTCCTGACTTTC. The encoded protein is CASSPGTGGFGANVLTF.

The chain joins TRBV28 to TRBJ1-4; D call uncertain. The germline gives CDR1 MDHEN, CDR2 SYDVKM. Between the trimmed V and J ends, which lost 7 bases and 10 bases, there was a span of 13 bases. CDR3 size: 12 residues. CDR3 residues: CASNLPKGKLFF. As DNA, the CDR3 is TGTGCCAGCAACCTCCCCAAGGGAAAACTGTTTTTT.

V usage is TRBV18 and J usage is TRBJ1-5, with D possibly TRBD1 on 5 matching bases. V lost 3 bases and J lost 7, with 13 bases in between. The CDR3 loop spans 14 amino acids. Germline CDR1 is KGHSH and CDR2 is LQKENI. CDR3 sequence: CASSPAGEEQPQHF. The CDR3 nucleotides read TGTGCCAGCTCACCCGCGGGGGAGGAACAGCCCCAGCATTTT.

The chain is built from TRBV7-3 and TRBJ2-1; 11 bases align to TRBD2. CDR1 and CDR2 from the germline V gene are SGHTA and FQGTGA. After removal of 5 bases from V and 4 bases from J, the junction contained 7 bases not matched to a gene. The CDR3 loop spans 16 amino acids. The CDR3 bases are TGTGCCAGCAGCGCAACCGGGACTAGCGGATACAATGAGCAGTTCTTC. Encoded protein: CASSATGTSGYNEQFF.

This clone was seen a few times. V usage is TRBV27 and J usage is TRBJ1-1; TRBD1 matches at 7 bases. The germline V gene encodes CDR1 MNHEY and CDR2 SMNVEV (reference sequence). V gave up 6 bases and J gave up 0 bases; unmatched junction bases: 4. The CDR3 length is 14 residues. The chain's CDR3 is CASRTDRVNTEAFF. In DNA form, the CDR3 reads TGTGCCAGCAGGACCGACAGGGTGAACACTGAAGCTTTCTTT.

The chain uses TRBV27 and TRBJ1-1, with D unclear. This CDR3 has 13 residues. From germline, CDR1 is MNHEY and CDR2 SMNVEV (reference sequence). V gave up 3 bases and J gave up 1 base, with 6 bases separating them. The CDR3 nucleotides read TGTGCCAGCAGTTTCCGGGAGAACACTGAAGCTTTCTTT. Translated: CASSFRENTEAFF.

The rearrangement joins TRBV2 to TRBJ2-3, with a tentative D call TRBD2 (6 bases). Trimming left V 10 bases short and J 3 bases short, with 11 bases between. CDR1 is SNHLY, CDR2 FYNNEI, per germline. The CDR3 loop spans 12 amino acids. The CDR3 DNA reads TGTGCCATCCCGCGGGGTACAGATACGCAGTATTTT. Its protein is CAIPRGTDTQYF. Drawing the rest from reference TRBV2 and TRBJ2-3, the complete variable domain is EPEVTQTPSHQVTQMGQEVILRCVPISNHLYFYWYRQILGQKVEFLVSFYNNEISEKSEIFDDQFSVERPDGSNFTLKIRSTKLEDSAMYFCAIPRGTDTQYFGPGTRLTVL.

CDR3 in DNA: TGTGCCAGCAGCTTAAGTCGGCTCGGGGAGACCCAGTACTTC. It is translated as CASSLSRLGETQYF. This chain links TRBV7-4 with TRBJ2-5; D is unclear. CDR3 size: 14 residues. Trimming removed 2 bases at V and 5 bases at J, with 12 bases between. CDR1 and CDR2 from the germline V gene are SGHVT and SQSDAQ.

The genes are TRBV6-2 or TRBV6-3 and TRBJ1-2, with D uncertain. Trimming removed 5 bases from V and 7 bases from J, with 17 bases in between. From germline, CDR1 is MNHEY and CDR2 SVGEGT. The CDR3 runs 14 residues. This CDR3 reads CASSRLGPAGGYTF. The CDR3 bases are TGTGCCAGCAGTCGTTTGGGTCCTGCTGGTGGCTACACCTTC.

The chain is built from TRBV5-1 and TRBJ2-1; maybe TRBD2 (7 bases). Germline V gene lookup returns CDR1 SGHRS and CDR2 YFSETQ. The V end lost 4 bases, the J end lost 10 bases, and 27 bases lay between the germline ends. This CDR3 is built from 17 residues. CDR3 nucleotide sequence: TGCGCCAGCAGCCCCTCTATAATGGCGGGAGTAGGGGGAGAGCAGTTCTTC. Encoded protein: CASSPSIMAGVGGEQFF.

In DNA form, the CDR3 reads TGTGCCAGCAGAAAACAGGGGTTGGACTATGGCTACACCTTC. It is translated as CASRKQGLDYGYTF. The rearrangement links TRBV6-5 to TRBJ1-2; TRBD1 agrees at 7 bases. The CDR3 totals 14 residues. Germline V CDR1 and CDR2: MNHEY, SVGAGI. J gave up 3 bases and V 6 bases, and 7 bases lay outside the gene matches.

The chain uses TRBV19 and TRBJ1-3, with a possible D match to TRBD1 (6 bases). This CDR3 has 16 residues. From germline, CDR1 is LNHDA and CDR2 SQIVND (reference sequence). The ends were cut back, 3 bases at V and 0 bases at J, with 12 bases in the middle. CDR3 in DNA: TGTGCCAGTAGTATTGCTGGGACACCCTCTGGAAACACCATATATTTT. Translated: CASSIAGTPSGNTIYF. The full variable domain, rest sourced from reference TRBV19 and TRBJ1-3, is DGGITQSPKYLFRKEGQNVTLSCEQNLNHDAMYWYRQDPGQGLRLIYYSQIVNDFQKGDIAEGYSVSREKKESFPLTVTSAQKNPTAFYLCASSIAGTPSGNTIYFGEGSWLTVV.

The chain combines TRBV5-1 with TRBJ2-5; D is undetermined. The CDR3 contains 12 residues. The V end was cut by 2 bases, the J end by 5 bases, with 7 bases between. In germline, CDR1 is SGHRS, CDR2 YFSETQ. The chain's CDR3 is CASSFLRETQYF. In nucleotides, the CDR3 is TGCGCCAGCAGCTTTCTACGGGAGACCCAGTACTTC.

The rearrangement links TRBV7-9 to TRBJ2-1; TRBD2 matches at 14 bases. The CDR3 sequence is 18 residues long. The germline gives CDR1 SEHNR, CDR2 FQNEAQ (reference sequence). V lost 5 bases and J lost 4; bases outside the gene matches: 10. The CDR3 here is CASSDPGTSGSRYNEQFF. In DNA form, the CDR3 reads TGTGCCAGCAGCGACCCCGGGACTAGCGGGAGTAGGTACAATGAGCAGTTCTTC.